The following is a TCR beta chain sequence with its context. It has no known antigen specificity. No per-base quality is available; no much larger clone lies one base away. The data belong to a study of T cell responses to AZD1222 COVID-19 vaccine (dated by TCRdb to the early 2020s). In the study overall: A total of just over 230 trial participants underwent TCR sequencing, of whom more than 200 had received two doses of AZD1222 and approximately 25 had received two doses of the MenACWY control vaccine. Trial participants were enrolled by age into 18-55, 56-69 and 70-plus year subgroups, with about 150, 28 and 57 TCR-sequenced participants respectively.

Broader findings and caveats from the paper: Conclusions about previously exposed vaccinees are limited because only a handful of AZD1222 recipients were SARS-CoV-2 seropositive at baseline. After two AZD1222 doses, both the breadth and the depth of spike-specific TCRs were significantly higher than at day 0 and than in MenACWY recipients. Nearly half of unique spike-specific TCRs reportedly recognized epitopes outside regions mutated in the B.1.351 and B.1.1.7 variants. The whole spike protein was spanned by vaccine-associated CD4 TCRs, and dominant responses were seen in regions 160-218 and 743-854. No day 14 peak-response samples were available, so repertoires were characterized only after the peak T cell response. Participants were mostly white British, with more females than males. The authors suggested clonal diversity may have been underestimated. In the small 56-69-year group, the increase in depth fell short of significance, most likely because of low power.

The CDR3 runs 19 amino acids, cysteine and phenylalanine included. Left in the record is the CDR3 DNA by itself, 57 bases read in frame from the first base. The CDR1 and CDR2 encoded by the germline V gene are KGHDR and SFDVKD. Deletion took 4 bases off V and 2 bases off J, with a span of 24 bases between the germline ends. Interpreted using the paper, the time point label stands for: about 28 days (+/-7) after the second vaccine dose. AZD1222 recipients given second doses at about 4 weeks or at about 12 weeks were pooled, since spike-specific TCR depth and breadth were not found to differ between the two schedules. Samples from vaccinated people were obtained from the UK trials COV001 and COV002, which included a single-blind randomized controlled phase 2/3 trial of AZD1222 (ChAdOx1 nCoV-19) in healthy adults. For TCRbeta chain sequencing, PBMC samples from trial participants were taken at day 0 and at day 28 after the second dose.

The CDR3 regions of human TCRbeta chains were analyzed by immunosequencing. In the source study's methods: Repertoire TCRs were checked for matches against a reference library of SARS-CoV-2-specific TCRs that had been generated using the MIRA antigen-specificity platform. Breadth was defined as the fraction of unique TCRs that were SARS-CoV-2-associated, and depth was defined as the fraction of total T cells that were SARS-CoV-2-associated. Using the MIRA data, each spike-specific TCR was mapped to the spike region that the TCR reacts to and placed in a CD4 or CD8 class. Log10-transformed breadth and depth values were compared by one-way ANOVA with Sidak's multiple comparisons tests. Here the immuneACCESS table is served through TCRdb, limited to in-frame sequences with V and J called. Missing clones are a known gap in these copies; in checked studies unresolved V genes cover under half, and the rest lacks a known reason. V and J calls and clone size are as listed in that table; D and trimming were resolved from the DNA. The sample records more than 150,000 clones, over 80% of which are singletons. The ten biggest clones cover over 8% of the sample.

The rearranged segments are TRBV24-1 and TRBJ2-3, with an unclear D gene assignment. The sequence came from an adult who received the AZD1222 COVID-19 vaccine. Specimen: peripheral blood, collected 28 days after the second AZD1222 dose. The CDR3 region reads CATSERDGPPSLNTDTQYF. The DNA sequence is given as TGTGCCACCAGTGAGCGAGACGGACCTCCTTCCTTGAACACAGATACGCAGTATTTT.